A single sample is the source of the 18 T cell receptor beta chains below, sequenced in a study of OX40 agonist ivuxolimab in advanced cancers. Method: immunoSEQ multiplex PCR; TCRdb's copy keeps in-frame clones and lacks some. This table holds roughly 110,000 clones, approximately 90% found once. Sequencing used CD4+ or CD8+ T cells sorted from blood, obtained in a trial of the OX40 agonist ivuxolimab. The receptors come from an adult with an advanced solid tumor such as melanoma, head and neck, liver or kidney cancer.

The CDR3 loop is CASSPTVATNEKLFF. DNA of the CDR3: TGCGCCAGCAGCCCGACAGTTGCAACTAATGAAAAACTGTTTTTT. The V call is TRBV5-1, the J call TRBJ1-4, with a weak D call TRBD1 (5 bases). V dropped 4 bases and J dropped 0 bases, with 10 bases sitting between them. Germline-derived CDR1 and CDR2 are SGHRS and YFSETQ. The CDR3 length is 15 residues. Supplemented by reference TRBV5-1 and TRBJ1-4, the full variable domain reads KAGVTQTPRYLIKTRGQQVTLSCSPISGHRSVSWYQQTPGQGLQFLFEYFSETQRNKGNFPGRFSGRQFSNSRSEMNVSTLELGDSALYLCASSPTVATNEKLFFGSGTQLSVL.

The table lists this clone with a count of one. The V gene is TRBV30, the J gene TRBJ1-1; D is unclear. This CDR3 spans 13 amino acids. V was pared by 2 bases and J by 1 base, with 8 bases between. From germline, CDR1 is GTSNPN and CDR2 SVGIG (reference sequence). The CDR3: CAWSWSSNTEAFF. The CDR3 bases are TGTGCCTGGAGTTGGAGTTCGAACACTGAAGCTTTCTTT.

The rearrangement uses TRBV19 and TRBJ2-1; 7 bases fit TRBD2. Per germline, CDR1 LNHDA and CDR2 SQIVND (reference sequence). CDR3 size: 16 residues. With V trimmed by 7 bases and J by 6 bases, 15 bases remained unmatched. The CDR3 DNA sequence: TGTGCCAGTACCCTCGATCATGGGGAGGGCCGCAATGAGCAGTTCTTC. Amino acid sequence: CASTLDHGEGRNEQFF.

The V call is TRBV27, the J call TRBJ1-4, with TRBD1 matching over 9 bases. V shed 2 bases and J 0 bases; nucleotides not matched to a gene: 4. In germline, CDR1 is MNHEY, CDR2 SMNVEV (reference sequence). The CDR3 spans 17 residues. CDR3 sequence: CASSLGRTGATNEKLFF. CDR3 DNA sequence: TGTGCCAGCAGTTTAGGCCGGACAGGGGCAACTAATGAAAAACTGTTTTTT.

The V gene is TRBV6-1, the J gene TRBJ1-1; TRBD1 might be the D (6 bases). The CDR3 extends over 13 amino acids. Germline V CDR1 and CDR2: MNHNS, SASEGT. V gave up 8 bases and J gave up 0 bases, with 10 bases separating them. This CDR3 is CASLEGVNTEAFF. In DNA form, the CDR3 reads TGTGCCAGCCTAGAGGGGGTGAACACTGAAGCTTTCTTT.

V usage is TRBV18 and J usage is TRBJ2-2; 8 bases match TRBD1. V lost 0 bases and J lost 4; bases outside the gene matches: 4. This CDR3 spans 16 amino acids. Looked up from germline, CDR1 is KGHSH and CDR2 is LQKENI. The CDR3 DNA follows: TGTGCCAGCTCACCACCTTGGACAGGGACCACCGGGGAGCTGTTTTTT. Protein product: CASSPPWTGTTGELFF.

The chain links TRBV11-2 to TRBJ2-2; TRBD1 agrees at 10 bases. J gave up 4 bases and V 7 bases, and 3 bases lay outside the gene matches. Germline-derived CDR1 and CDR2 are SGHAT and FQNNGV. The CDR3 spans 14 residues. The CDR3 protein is CASTGDRGTGELFF. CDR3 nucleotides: TGTGCCAGCACCGGGGACAGGGGCACCGGGGAGCTGTTTTTT.

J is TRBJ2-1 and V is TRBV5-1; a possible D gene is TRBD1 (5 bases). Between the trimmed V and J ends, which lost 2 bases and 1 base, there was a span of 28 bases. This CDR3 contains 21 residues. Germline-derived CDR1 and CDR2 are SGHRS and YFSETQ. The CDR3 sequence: CASSLPLGSGFGSPSYNEQFF. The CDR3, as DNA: TGCGCCAGCAGCTTACCCCTGGGGTCAGGGTTCGGGTCCCCTTCCTACAATGAGCAGTTCTTC.

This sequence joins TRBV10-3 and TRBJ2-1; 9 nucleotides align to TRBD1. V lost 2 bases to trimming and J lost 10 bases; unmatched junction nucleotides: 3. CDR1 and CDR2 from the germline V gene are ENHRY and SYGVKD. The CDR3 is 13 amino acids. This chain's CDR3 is CAISEGTGNEQFF. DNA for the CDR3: TGTGCCATCAGTGAGGGGACAGGGAACGAGCAGTTCTTC.

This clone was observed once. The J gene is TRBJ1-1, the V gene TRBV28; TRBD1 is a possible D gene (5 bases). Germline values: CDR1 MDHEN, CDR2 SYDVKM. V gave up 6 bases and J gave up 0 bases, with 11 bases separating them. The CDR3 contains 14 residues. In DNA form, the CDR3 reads TGTGCCAGCAGCCAGGGATTTTTGAACACTGAAGCTTTCTTT. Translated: CASSQGFLNTEAFF.

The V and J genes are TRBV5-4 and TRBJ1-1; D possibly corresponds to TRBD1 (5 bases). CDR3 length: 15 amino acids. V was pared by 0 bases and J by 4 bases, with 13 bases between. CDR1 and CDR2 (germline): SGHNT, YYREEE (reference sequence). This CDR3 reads CASSLAPPQGTEAFF. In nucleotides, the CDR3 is TGTGCCAGCAGCTTGGCCCCCCCCCAGGGCACTGAAGCTTTCTTT.

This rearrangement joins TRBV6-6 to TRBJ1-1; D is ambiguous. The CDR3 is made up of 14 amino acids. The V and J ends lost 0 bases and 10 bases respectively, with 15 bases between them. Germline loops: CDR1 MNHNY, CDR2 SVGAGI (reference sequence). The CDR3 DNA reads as TGTGCCAGCAGTTACTCGATGGGCAGGCGGGGAGCTTTCTTT. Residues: CASSYSMGRRGAFF.

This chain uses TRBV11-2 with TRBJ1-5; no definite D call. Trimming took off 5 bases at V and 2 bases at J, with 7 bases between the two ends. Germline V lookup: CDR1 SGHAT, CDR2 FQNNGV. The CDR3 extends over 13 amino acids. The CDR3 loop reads CASSQVGNQPQHF. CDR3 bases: TGTGCCAGCAGCCAGGTCGGCAATCAGCCCCAGCATTTT.

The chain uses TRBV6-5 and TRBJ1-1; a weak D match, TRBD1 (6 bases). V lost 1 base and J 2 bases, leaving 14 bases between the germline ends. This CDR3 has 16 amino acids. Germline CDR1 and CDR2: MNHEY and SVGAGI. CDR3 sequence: CASSYWSIQGNTEAFF. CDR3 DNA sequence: TGTGCCAGCAGTTACTGGTCTATACAGGGTAACACTGAAGCTTTCTTT.

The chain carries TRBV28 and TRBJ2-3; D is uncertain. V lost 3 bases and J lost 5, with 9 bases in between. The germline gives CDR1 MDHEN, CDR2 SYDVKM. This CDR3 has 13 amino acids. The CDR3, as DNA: TGTGCCAGCAGTTTCCCGCAAAGAGATACGCAGTATTTT. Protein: CASSFPQRDTQYF.

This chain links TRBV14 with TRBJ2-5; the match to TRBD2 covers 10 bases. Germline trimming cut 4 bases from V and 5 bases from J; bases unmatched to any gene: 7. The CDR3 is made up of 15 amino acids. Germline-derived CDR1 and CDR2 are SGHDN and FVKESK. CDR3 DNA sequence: TGTGCCAGCAGCCCGAGCGGGAGGGCCTACGAGACCCAGTACTTC. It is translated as CASSPSGRAYETQYF.

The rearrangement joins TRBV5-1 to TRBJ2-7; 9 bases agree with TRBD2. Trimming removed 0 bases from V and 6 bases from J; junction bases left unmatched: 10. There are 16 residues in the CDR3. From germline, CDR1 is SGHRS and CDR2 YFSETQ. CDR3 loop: CASSLAAGGPAGEQYF. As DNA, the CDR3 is TGCGCCAGCAGCTTGGCGGCGGGAGGGCCAGCGGGCGAGCAGTACTTC.

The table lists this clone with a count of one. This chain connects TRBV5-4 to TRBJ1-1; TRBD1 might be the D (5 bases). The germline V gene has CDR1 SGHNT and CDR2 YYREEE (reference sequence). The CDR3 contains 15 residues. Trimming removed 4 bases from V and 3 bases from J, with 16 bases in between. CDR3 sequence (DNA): TGTGCCAGCAGCCCCGGTGGGGCGGGATACACTGAAGCTTTCTTT. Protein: CASSPGGAGYTEAFF.